The 14 T cell receptor beta chains given below trace back to one sample, sequenced in a study of T cell responses to AZD1222 COVID-19 vaccine. Some clones are missing from TCRdb's copy, which holds only in-frame ones; the method was immunoSEQ multiplex PCR. The sample lists about 110,000 clones, 89% seen once, with around 6.7% in the top ten. The source was peripheral blood, collected on day 0 of AZD1222 vaccination. The source is an adult in good health.

The chain couples TRBV30 to TRBJ1-5; D is unclear. The CDR3 covers 15 residues. The V gene's germline CDR1 is GTSNPN and CDR2 SVGIG (reference sequence). The V end was cut by 2 bases, the J end by 4 bases, with 15 bases between. The CDR3 protein is CAWSSHPMGNQPQHF. The DNA of the CDR3 is TGTGCCTGGAGTTCCCACCCCATGGGGAATCAGCCCCAGCATTTT.

This clone was picked up one time. The chain combines TRBV9 with TRBJ1-1; 7 bases are shared with TRBD1. The V segment lost 2 bases and the J segment 5 bases; nucleotides outside the gene matches: 9. CDR1 and CDR2 (germline): SGDLS, YYNGEE. CDR3 length: 15 amino acids. The CDR3 sequence is CASSVGQVSGTEAFF. The CDR3 DNA follows: TGTGCCAGCAGCGTCGGACAGGTCTCTGGAACTGAAGCTTTCTTT.

A few counts support this clone. This sequence joins TRBV25-1 and TRBJ2-5; possibly TRBD2 for D (6 bases). The CDR3 spans 12 residues. Trimming pared 7 bases from V and 4 bases from J, leaving 10 bases between. CDR1 is MGHDK, CDR2 SYGVNS, per germline. In nucleotides, the CDR3 is TGTGCCAGCATGAGGGGAGGAGAGACCCAGTACTTC. Protein: CASMRGGETQYF.

The chain carries TRBV9 and TRBJ1-4; D ambiguous. The V end was cut by 0 bases, the J end by 2 bases, with 8 bases between. The CDR3 length is 15 residues. Germline CDR1 is SGDLS and CDR2 is YYNGEE. This chain's CDR3 is CASSVDEETNEKLFF. CDR3 DNA sequence: TGTGCCAGCAGCGTAGATGAGGAGACTAATGAAAAACTGTTTTTT.

The CDR3 protein is CASRSGGTQNTGELFF. CDR3 coding DNA: TGCGCCAGCCGTTCCGGGGGCACCCAGAACACCGGGGAGCTGTTTTTT. The V gene is TRBV5-1, the J gene TRBJ2-2; D tentatively fits TRBD1 or TRBD2 (6 bases each). Germline V gene sequence: CDR1 SGHRS, CDR2 YFSETQ. Trimming stripped 7 bases from V and 1 base from J, with 17 bases between. The length of the CDR3 is 16 residues.

With regard to this clone: Compared with germline, one end of the junction differs, possibly owing to a read error. This chain joins TRBV19 and TRBJ1-5, with D unclear. This CDR3 is 18 amino acids long. Germline V gives CDR1 LNHDA, CDR2 SQIVND (reference sequence). CDR3 DNA sequence: TGTGCCAGTAGTCCAAACGCGGCCCGAACGACTTCCAATCAGCTCCAGCATTTT. Protein sequence: CASSPNAARTTSNQLQHF.

The chain joins TRBV30 to TRBJ2-2, with D perhaps TRBD2 (7 bases). Trimming took 7 bases from V and 5 from J, leaving 14 bases between them. CDR1 is GTSNPN, CDR2 SVGIG, per germline (reference sequence). The CDR3 runs to 13 residues. In DNA, the CDR3 is TGTGCCTTAAGGGGGAGGGCTACCGGGGAGCTGTTTTTT. Translated, it gives CALRGRATGELFF.

Worth noting for this clone: Its ends do not fully match the called genes, so a read error is possible. The chain carries TRBV5-1 and TRBJ2-1; D gene unclear. The CDR3 spans 12 residues. Germline loops: CDR1 SGHRS, CDR2 YFSETQ. The CDR3 sequence is CASTLQYNEQFF. CDR3 nucleotides: TGCGCCAGCACCTTGCAGTACAATGAGCAGTTCTTC.

The rearrangement joins TRBV2 to TRBJ1-5; the D is unclear. Germline CDR1 SNHLY, CDR2 FYNNEI. V lost 6 bases, J lost 2 bases, and 11 bases lay in between. The CDR3 loop spans 14 amino acids. CDR3 nucleotides: TGTGCCAGCAGCGAAAACCAGGGCAATCAGCCCCAGCATTTT. Translating gives CASSENQGNQPQHF.

CDR3 nucleotides: TGTGCCAGCAGCCCTTTGACAGGGCAATCACCCCTCCACTTT. Encoded protein: CASSPLTGQSPLHF. The chain is built from TRBV27 and TRBJ1-6; 7 bases are shared with TRBD1. The CDR3 is 14 amino acids. V shed 6 bases and J 10 bases; nucleotides not matched to a gene: 9. CDR1 MNHEY and CDR2 SMNVEV come from the germline V gene (reference sequence).

This clone has more than one count but fewer than ten. This chain's CDR3 is CAWGGQSNTEAFF. The CDR3 DNA is TGTGCCTGGGGTGGACAGTCGAACACTGAAGCTTTCTTT. The chain joins TRBV30 to TRBJ1-1; a weak D match, TRBD1 (6 bases). Trimming pared 5 bases from V and 1 base from J, leaving 11 bases between. The CDR3 contains 13 residues. Per the germline V gene, CDR1 is GTSNPN and CDR2 is SVGIG (reference sequence).

V and J are TRBV7-9 and TRBJ1-2; 7 positions agree with TRBD1. Germline CDR1 reads SEHNR; CDR2 reads FQNEAQ (reference sequence). The length of the CDR3 is 13 residues. J was trimmed by 10 bases and V by 4 bases; bases with no gene match: 9. The CDR3 nucleotides read TGTGCCAGCAGCTCGGGACGGGACAGAGACTACACCTTC. Translated, it gives CASSSGRDRDYTF. The full variable domain, rest sourced from reference TRBV7-9 and TRBJ1-2, is DTGVSQNPRHKITKRGQNVTFRCDPISEHNRLYWYRQTLGQGPEFLTYFQNEAQLEKSRLLSDRFSAERPKGSFSTLEIQRTEQGDSAMYLCASSSGRDRDYTFGSGTRLTVV.

V and J are TRBV3-1 (or the pseudogene TRBV3-2) and TRBJ2-2; perhaps TRBD1 as D (9 bases). CDR1 is LGHDT and CDR2 is YNNKEL in the germline V gene (reference sequence). CDR3 size: 17 residues. V lost 4 bases and J lost 4, with 19 bases in between. As DNA, the CDR3 is TGTGCCAGCAGCCCGCGGGGGGACAGGGTTTGCACCGGGGAGCTGTTTTTT. Its translation: CASSPRGDRVCTGELFF.

In its sample, this clone was seen once. This chain uses TRBV12-3 or TRBV12-4 with TRBJ1-5; D is possibly TRBD1 (5 bases). The V end lost 5 bases, the J end lost 11 bases, and 16 bases lay between the germline ends. The CDR3 consists of 13 residues. CDR3 protein: CASSGHGHSAQHF. CDR3 sequence (DNA): TGTGCCAGCAGTGGACACGGTCATTCGGCCCAGCATTTT.